This T cell receptor beta chain comes out of a study of cytomegalovirus exposure and HLA in healthy donors. Study background: An early data release held around 80 million unique TCRs from HLA-typed donors.

With 60 Vbeta and 13 Jbeta primers, the PCR was carried out. Only in-frame clones appear in the TCRdb table, and some are missing; sequencing was by immunoSEQ multiplex PCR. The table shows 35,000 to 45,000 clones, with 40% to 60% occurring only once. CMV serostatus data were not documented for this donor. This clone was seen a handful of times. Germline-derived CDR1 and CDR2 are SQVTM and ANQGSEA. The CDR3 is 15 residues long. The V gene lost 7 bases and the J gene lost 2 bases, with 18 bases spanning the gap. The TCR was taken from a human donor in good health. The rearrangement links TRBV29-1 to TRBJ2-1; D perhaps matches TRBD2 (5 bases). The material sequenced was PBMCs. CDR3 in amino acids: CSGGSHSTTYNEQFF. CDR3 nucleotides: TGCAGCGGCGGGTCCCACTCGACAACCTACAATGAGCAGTTCTTC.